This TCR beta chain was recorded in a study of blood T cells in healthy people across ages (dated by TCRdb to the mid-2010s). About the full investigation: Template switching captured roughly one uniquely barcoded TCR beta cDNA molecule per two T cells in model experiments. The study measured age-related changes in TCR beta repertoire diversity using deep sequencing normalized with unique cDNA molecular identifiers. Donors were grouped into four age groups: young (average approximately 16 years), middle-aged (roughly 40), aged (about 59) and long-lived (roughly 80). Donors of different ages were randomly distributed across sequencing lanes to avoid experimental bias. Two additional independent replicas of 1 million unique cDNA reads from the same blood draw were analyzed for two donors (one aged 18 to 30 and one aged 80 or older).

The 39 donors, aged roughly 6 to 95 years, were systemically healthy Caucasian individuals from Russia. Each donor gave about 9.2 milliliters of peripheral blood, drawn into EDTA-treated Vacutainer tubes. Ficoll-Paque density-gradient centrifugation was used to isolate PBMCs, with at least 7 million per sample. Total RNA, at least 5 micrograms per sample, was extracted from PBMCs with Trizol reagent. The percentages of naive CD45RAhigh/CD27high T cells were determined by flow cytometry on a PBMC aliquot from every donor. The paper as a whole reports these results and caveats: Compared with the aged group, more naive CD4+ T cells, fewer expanded clones and increased TCR diversity were shown by the long-lived group, suggesting age selection. Bulk unsorted PBMC profiling prevented conclusive comparison of naive and antigen-experienced compartments. Because the CMV infection status of the donors was unknown, age-related changes in expanded clonotypes may potentially have been confounded. There was a strong correlation between observed TCR beta diversity and the percentage of naive T cells measured by flow cytometry. As age increased, observed TCR beta diversity per million T cells dropped in a roughly linear way, and a significant reduction was already evident by age 40. Estimates of total diversity based on one million sequenced T cells were considered lower bounds and underestimates.

The germline V gene (reference sequence) specifies LGHDT as CDR1 and YNNKEL as CDR2. Including cysteine and phenylalanine, the CDR3 has 9 amino acids. The read is trimmed to its CDR3 DNA, 27 bases read in frame from base 1. Library generation was performed with 5' RACE. The instrument given in TCRdb is Illumina HiSeq 2500. A second about 7 to 12 cycle PCR used a sample-barcoded 5' primer and a J-beta primer mix. A template-switch 5' adaptor carrying 12 random nucleotides introduced a unique molecular identifier onto each TCR beta cDNA molecule. At least 3 million CDR3-containing paired-end reads were obtained from each sample. First-strand cDNA was synthesized from all RNA with the Mint cDNA synthesis kit, primed by a TRBC-specific oligonucleotide. Following uracil-DNA glycosylase treatment, all cDNA underwent a first 18-cycle PCR with the universal primers M1SS and BC2_uni_R. For the original study's pipeline: Each sample was normalized by randomly selecting 1 million high-quality reads, each carrying a distinct molecular identifier. Instead of being binned into consensus sequences, reads with shared molecular identifiers were discarded. CDR3 identification, clonotype clustering and error correction used MiTCR with a Q25 quality threshold and the strictest error-elimination algorithm. A nonparametric unseen species model with Euler transformation was used to estimate a lower bound on total TCR beta diversity. TCRdb reran the public reads through fastp at Q25 and MiXCR, keeping productive beta chains. Each CDR3 protein appears once, grouped with its most common genes and DNA. V and J calls and clone size were set by TCRdb, not the authors. The sample yields about 380,000 distinct CDR3 sequences; about 52% were counted once. The ten largest clonotypes hold 51% of the sample.

Concerning this clonotype itself: The target of this receptor is not known. The germline gene is not matched at one end of the junction; a read error may be the cause.

The sample taken for sequencing was blood. The receptor chain draws on TRBV3-1 and TRBJ2-1, with no D gene named confidently. This receptor was taken from a man aged 55 to 70 in good health. The DNA is as follows: TGTGCCAGGTCGGGTGAGCTGTTCTTC. Its protein product is CARSGELFF.